This T cell receptor (beta chain) was sequenced in a study of memory CD4+ T cells and cytomegalovirus serostatus. Study summary: Of the healthy Belgian adults, fewer than 10 were CMV seropositive and approximately 24 seronegative.

The authors' processing: Out-of-frame sequences were removed, leaving 2,204,828 distinct TCRbeta sequences. The data were produced by immunoSEQ multiplex PCR, yet TCRdb's version contains in-frame clones alone and is incomplete. Clonal size and the V and J genes are those of that table, whereas D and trimming came from the DNA. The data contain roughly 50,000 clones, roughly 78% of them singletons. The sort gate was single viable CD3+CD4+CD8-CD45RO+ cells for memory CD4+ T cells. CMV serostatus came from serum IgG against pp150, pp28, p38, p52. This sequence originates from an adult in good health and CMV-seronegative. The sample consisted of memory CD4+ T cells from blood.

CDR3 in DNA: TGTGCCAGCAGCGTAGCCGGTAGCGGGCGCGAGCAGTTCTTC. It codes for CASSVAGSGREQFF. The chain joins TRBV9 to TRBJ2-1, with TRBD2 matching over 7 bases. Per the germline V gene, CDR1 is SGDLS and CDR2 is YYNGEE. CDR3 length: 14 amino acids. Trimming at V came to 0 bases and at J to 10 bases, leaving 7 bases not matched to a gene.